The sequence of this T cell receptor beta chain was determined in a study of cytotoxic CD8 clonotypes in ibrutinib-treated CLL. Study details: For this cohort, patients were 10 to 11 relapsed/refractory and some 15 treatment-naive, while under 18 were IGHV unmutated. Study-wide results and limits: The study found clonality rose at ibrutinib response, then fell toward baseline at progression. Starting clonality was above that of age-matched healthy donors and tracked circulating CD8+ T-cell counts.

As for this clone: What it binds is not known.

Genomic DNA (around 2 micrograms) was obtained from cryopreserved PBMCs for construction of TCR beta libraries. The method was immunoSEQ multiplex PCR; TCRdb's version includes in-frame clones alone and lacks a portion of them. The sample has approximately 320,000 clones, 67% seen once. CDR1 is ENHRY, CDR2 SYGVKD, per germline. Trimming cost V 6 bases and J 3 bases, with 21 bases left between them. CDR3 length: 16 amino acids. The sample was PBMCs, taken after 36 months of ibrutinib treatment. The rearrangement joins TRBV10-3 to TRBJ2-7; D gene unclear. The receptor's source is a human donor with chronic lymphocytic leukemia. CDR3 sequence: CAISDPFRTNYYEQYF. As DNA, the CDR3 is TGTGCCATCAGCGACCCCTTCCGTACTAACTACTACGAGCAGTACTTC.